The 8 T cell receptor beta chains presented below share a single source sample, sequenced in a study of Ad26.COV2.S vaccination and SARS-CoV-2 variants. TCRdb's table, derived via immunoSEQ multiplex PCR, lists solely in-frame clones and lacks some. The table has roughly 330,000 clones, roughly nine tenths seen once. Sample treatment: about 20 received Ad26.COV2.S at low or high dose, single or two shots; 5 received placebo; per-sample allocation not given. Samples were taken on day 63 after the first vaccine or placebo injection. Sequenced here: peripheral blood, sampled in a trial of Ad26.COV2.S vaccine versus placebo. The source is a person aged 18-60 years who received the Ad26.COV2.S COVID-19 vaccine or a placebo.

This chain uses TRBV5-4 with TRBJ2-1, with TRBD2 matching 7 bases. J was trimmed by 1 base and V by 2 bases; bases with no gene match: 9. The CDR3 is made up of 17 amino acids. Germline values: CDR1 SGHNT, CDR2 YYREEE (reference sequence). CDR3 residues: CASSFSHSGPSYNEQFF. DNA of the CDR3: TGTGCCAGCAGCTTCAGCCATAGCGGGCCTTCCTACAATGAGCAGTTCTTC. Full variable domain (missing parts from reference TRBV5-4 and TRBJ2-1): ETGVTQSPTHLIKTRGQQVTLRCSSQSGHNTVSWYQQALGQGPQFIFQYYREEENGRGNFPPRFSGLQFPNYSSELNVNALELDDSALYLCASSFSHSGPSYNEQFFGPGTRLTVL.

The rearrangement uses TRBV3-1 (or the pseudogene TRBV3-2) and TRBJ1-2, with a possible D match to TRBD1 (5 bases). Germline V lookup: CDR1 LGHDT, CDR2 YNNKEL (reference sequence). Trimming shortened V by 6 bases and J by 4 bases, and 12 bases separated the two germline ends. The CDR3 has 13 residues. The chain's CDR3 is CASRSEGPYGYTF. The CDR3 nucleotides read TGTGCCAGCAGGTCGGAGGGGCCCTATGGCTACACCTTC.

The chain links TRBV5-1 to TRBJ1-5, with a tentative D call TRBD1 (5 bases). The CDR3 totals 14 residues. Germline V gene data show CDR1 as SGHRS and CDR2 as YFSETQ. Trimming removed 0 bases at V and 3 bases at J, with 7 bases between. In nucleotides, the CDR3 is TGCGCCAGCAGCTTGGGACAGAACAATCAGCCCCAGCATTTT. It specifies CASSLGQNNQPQHF.

This sequence joins TRBV6-1 and TRBJ1-2; D possibly corresponds to TRBD1 (5 bases). Trimming removed 1 base from V and 4 bases from J, with 10 bases in between. The CDR3 loop spans 14 amino acids. CDR1 is MNHNS and CDR2 is SASEGT in the germline V gene. CDR3 region: CASSEEKGSYGYTF. The DNA of the CDR3 is TGTGCCAGCAGTGAAGAAAAGGGGAGCTATGGCTACACCTTC.

The chain joins TRBV12-3 or TRBV12-4 to TRBJ1-5; D remains unclear. The germline V and J ends were trimmed by 6 bases and 7 bases, with 10 bases remaining between them. This CDR3 has 12 amino acids. The CDR3 region has the DNA TGTGCCAGCAGCCCGGAAGGACAGCCCCAGCATTTT. This gives the protein CASSPEGQPQHF.

The rearrangement uses TRBV11-2 and TRBJ1-2, with unresolved D. Deletions cut 0 bases from V and 7 bases from J, with 15 bases between. This CDR3 is 15 amino acids long. Per the germline V gene, CDR1 is SGHAT and CDR2 is FQNNGV. The CDR3 protein is CASSLEGIPATGYTF. The CDR3 nucleotides read TGTGCCAGCAGCTTAGAGGGGATACCCGCCACTGGCTACACCTTC.

J is TRBJ2-3 and V is TRBV5-4; a weak D match, TRBD2 (6 bases). V lost 4 bases and J lost 6, with 15 bases in between. The CDR3 consists of 14 residues. Looked up from germline, CDR1 is SGHNT and CDR2 is YYREEE (reference sequence). As DNA, the CDR3 is TGTGCCAGCAGCCCCCGGAGGGATCGTGATACGCAGTATTTT. It codes for CASSPRRDRDTQYF.

V gene TRBV20-1 combines with J gene TRBJ1-1; D is ambiguous. Germline CDR1 DFQATT, CDR2 SNEGSKA (reference sequence). The CDR3 totals 11 residues. Trimming cost V 4 bases and J 7 bases, with 10 bases left between them. The CDR3 loop is CSAIRGIEAFF. The CDR3 DNA follows: TGCAGTGCTATCCGGGGAATTGAAGCTTTCTTT.